Each of the 27 T cell receptor beta chains below was sequenced from the same sample in a study of blood T cell repertoires in COVID-19. Data came from immunoSEQ multiplex PCR; TCRdb stores just in-frame clones and leaves some out. The table lists about 260,000 clones, around 86% of them singletons. Sequencing input: peripheral blood. Every receptor here comes from a human donor in a cohort sampled during active COVID-19.

This chain uses TRBV9 with TRBJ2-1, with 12 bases that match TRBD2. The germline V gene has CDR1 SGDLS and CDR2 YYNGEE. CDR3 length equals 16 residues. V shed 0 bases, J shed 8 bases, and the junction held 6 bases outside the gene matches. CDR3 sequence: CASSVGLAGGPYEQFF. For the CDR3, the DNA is TGTGCCAGCAGCGTAGGTCTAGCGGGAGGGCCCTATGAGCAGTTCTTC.

The rearrangement uses TRBV11-1 and TRBJ2-2, with 8 nucleotides matching TRBD2. V was clipped by 9 bases and J by 5 bases; unmatched bases: 11. CDR1 SGHAT and CDR2 FQDESV come from the germline V gene (reference sequence). The CDR3 contains 15 residues. CDR3 amino acids: CASSRGGARTGELFF. The CDR3 DNA is TGTGCCAGTAGCCGGGGGGGAGCGAGGACCGGGGAGCTGTTTTTT.

This chain's CDR3 is CASSPRGVYGYTF. The CDR3, as DNA: TGCGCCAGCAGCCCCAGGGGGGTATATGGCTACACCTTC. The genes are TRBV5-1 and TRBJ1-2; TRBD1 matches at 7 bases. Per germline, CDR1 SGHRS and CDR2 YFSETQ. There are 13 residues in the CDR3. J gave up 5 bases and V 4 bases, and 5 bases lay outside the gene matches.

In this sample, this clone turned up once. V usage is TRBV7-8 and J usage is TRBJ1-1, with D possibly matching TRBD1 (6 bases). CDR1 and CDR2 (germline): SGHVS, FQNEAQ. There are 17 residues in the CDR3. V lost 0 bases, J lost 1 base, and 15 bases lay in between. CDR3 protein: CASSLAGGAVGNTEAFF. The CDR3 DNA follows: TGTGCCAGCAGCTTAGCGGGGGGGGCTGTAGGGAACACTGAAGCTTTCTTT.

The CDR3 coding sequence is TGTGCCAGCTGCAGTCCCCACGAGACCCAGTACTTC. Residues: CASCSPHETQYF. This chain joins TRBV9 and TRBJ2-5; D unclear. The germline V gene has CDR1 SGDLS and CDR2 YYNGEE. The CDR3 has 12 residues. Deletions cut 7 bases from V and 5 bases from J, with 12 bases between.

The chain is built from TRBV19 and TRBJ2-1; a weak D match, TRBD1 (5 bases). Germline loops: CDR1 LNHDA, CDR2 SQIVND (reference sequence). The CDR3 extends over 14 amino acids. V lost 8 bases, J lost 8 bases, and 19 bases lay in between. Written as DNA, the CDR3 is TGTGCCAGTGCCCCTCAAACACAGGCCCATGAGCAGTTCTTC. Translation gives CASAPQTQAHEQFF.

The chain combines TRBV19 with TRBJ1-2; no clear D. The CDR3 runs to 12 residues. Germline values: CDR1 LNHDA, CDR2 SQIVND (reference sequence). V dropped 7 bases and J dropped 8 bases, with 14 bases sitting between them. The DNA of the CDR3 is TGTGCCAGTAAGAGGAGGAGTGGGGGCTACACCTTC. Protein product: CASKRRSGGYTF.

J is TRBJ2-1 and V is TRBV2; unclear D gene. The CDR3 spans 15 residues. Germline CDR1 is SNHLY and CDR2 is FYNNEI. The V gene lost 2 bases and the J gene lost 0 bases, with 8 bases spanning the gap. The CDR3 is CASSESFSSYNEQFF. The CDR3 DNA is TGTGCCAGCAGTGAATCTTTTAGCTCCTACAATGAGCAGTTCTTC.

The V and J genes are TRBV7-6 and TRBJ2-1, with a weak D call TRBD1 (6 bases). The germline V and J ends were trimmed by 3 bases and 0 bases, with 12 bases remaining between them. Per germline, CDR1 SGHVS and CDR2 FNYEAQ. The CDR3 is 16 residues long. In nucleotides, the CDR3 is TGTGCCAGCAGCTTCCAAGGACAGAGCTCCTACAATGAGCAGTTCTTC. Amino acid sequence: CASSFQGQSSYNEQFF.

This clone was seen more than once but under ten times. This chain connects TRBV19 to TRBJ1-6, with 8 nucleotides matching TRBD1. Germline loops: CDR1 LNHDA, CDR2 SQIVND (reference sequence). Trimming cost V 6 bases and J 11 bases; bases outside gene matches: 9. This CDR3 comprises 14 residues. In DNA form, the CDR3 reads TGTGCCAGTAGCTTGGACAGGGCCTCAACACCCCTCCACTTT. It codes for CASSLDRASTPLHF.

V usage is TRBV20-1 and J usage is TRBJ2-7, with D uncertain. Germline V gene data show CDR1 as DFQATT and CDR2 as SNEGSKA (reference sequence). V lost 0 bases and J 5 bases, leaving 2 bases between the germline ends. The CDR3 runs 10 residues. The CDR3, as DNA: TGCAGTGCTAGAGATAACGAGCAGTACTTC. Amino acid sequence: CSARDNEQYF.

The chain is built from TRBV7-2 and TRBJ2-3, with 10 positions matching TRBD2. With V trimmed by 0 bases and J by 3 bases, 3 bases remained unmatched. The CDR3 contains 16 residues. In germline, CDR1 is SGHTA, CDR2 FQGNSA. CDR3 loop: CASSLASTSGTDTQYF. The CDR3 DNA follows: TGTGCCAGCAGCTTAGCGTCGACTAGCGGGACAGATACGCAGTATTTT.

This chain uses TRBV11-2 with TRBJ1-1; 11 bases agree with TRBD1. Trimming cost V 6 bases and J 5 bases; bases outside gene matches: 8. The CDR3 extends over 15 amino acids. The germline CDR1 and CDR2 sequences are SGHAT and FQNNGV. Here the CDR3 DNA reads TGTGCCAGCAGTTTCACGGGGACAGGGGGGACTGAAGCTTTCTTT. This gives the protein CASSFTGTGGTEAFF.

The rearrangement uses TRBV27 and TRBJ1-6, with 8 bases identical to TRBD1. Losses at the gene ends were 5 bases for V and 6 bases for J; bases not matched to a gene: 9. The germline V gene encodes CDR1 MNHEY and CDR2 SMNVEV (reference sequence). This CDR3 spans 16 amino acids. This CDR3 reads CASSLGQGASNSPLHF. As DNA, the CDR3 is TGTGCCAGCAGTCTAGGACAGGGCGCCTCTAATTCACCCCTCCACTTT.

The chain combines TRBV6-5 with TRBJ2-7; 13 nucleotides align to TRBD2. The germline gives CDR1 MNHEY, CDR2 SVGAGI. The CDR3 runs 14 residues. V trimming: 6 bases; J trimming: 10 bases; junction bases outside the gene matches: 9. CDR3 loop: CASSARTSGRGQYF. DNA of the CDR3: TGTGCCAGCAGCGCGAGGACTAGCGGGAGAGGCCAGTACTTC.

The chain couples TRBV6-5 to TRBJ1-6, with D hard to call. Trimming removed 2 bases at V and 7 bases at J, with 15 bases between. Per germline, CDR1 MNHEY and CDR2 SVGAGI. The CDR3 loop spans 16 amino acids. The DNA for the CDR3 is TGTGCCAGCAGTTACGCCAACCAGGCCCCGAATTCACCCCTCCACTTT. Its translation: CASSYANQAPNSPLHF.

This clone occurred once. V and J are TRBV29-1 and TRBJ2-2; 16 bases map to TRBD2. The CDR3 loop spans 18 amino acids. With 5 bases clipped from V and 3 bases from J, the junction kept 9 bases outside the gene matches. CDR1 and CDR2 from the germline V gene are SQVTM and ANQGSEA. The chain's CDR3 is CSVLGTSGREGYTGELFF. CDR3 bases: TGCAGCGTTTTAGGGACTAGCGGGAGGGAGGGGTACACCGGGGAGCTGTTTTTT.

DNA of the CDR3: TGTGCCAGCAGCGGGCCAGGGAGGAACGAGCAGTACTTC. Translating it yields CASSGPGRNEQYF. The V and J genes are TRBV7-9 and TRBJ2-7, with a tentative D call TRBD2 (6 bases). This CDR3 region has 13 residues. V dropped 5 bases and J dropped 5 bases, with 13 bases sitting between them. Germline CDR1 SEHNR, CDR2 FQNEAQ (reference sequence).

The chain is built from TRBV28 and TRBJ1-1; D not certain. V lost 2 bases and J 10 bases, leaving 17 bases between the germline ends. This CDR3 has 14 residues. Germline CDR1 is MDHEN and CDR2 is SYDVKM. CDR3 sequence: CASSLGSQSWGAFF. CDR3 DNA: TGTGCCAGCAGTTTAGGGAGTCAGAGCTGGGGAGCTTTCTTT.

The chain joins TRBV5-6 to TRBJ1-1, with D unresolved. The germline V and J ends were trimmed by 0 bases and 0 bases, with 6 bases remaining between them. Germline V lookup: CDR1 SGHDT, CDR2 YYEEEE. The CDR3 sequence is 14 residues long. Here the CDR3 reads CASSLGGLNTEAFF. For the CDR3, the DNA is TGTGCCAGCAGCTTGGGAGGGTTGAACACTGAAGCTTTCTTT.

The V call is TRBV27, the J call TRBJ2-7; TRBD1 might be the D (6 bases). V shed 6 bases and J shed 3 bases, with 15 bases lying between them. CDR1 is MNHEY and CDR2 is SMNVEV in the germline V gene (reference sequence). The CDR3 sequence is 14 residues long. CDR3 in DNA: TGTGCCAGCAGCGGCCAGGACAGCCACTACGAGCAGTACTTC. Amino acids: CASSGQDSHYEQYF.

V is TRBV7-9 and J is TRBJ2-5; a weak D match, TRBD2 (5 bases). CDR1 is SEHNR, CDR2 FQNEAQ, per germline (reference sequence). There are 15 residues in the CDR3. Trimming took off 5 bases at V and 2 bases at J, with 15 bases between the two ends. The DNA of the CDR3 is TGTGCCAGCAGCCCCCCGGGGAAGCCTCAAGAGACCCAGTACTTC. Translated, it gives CASSPPGKPQETQYF.

This rearrangement joins TRBV3-1 (or the pseudogene TRBV3-2) to TRBJ2-3; 10 nucleotides line up with TRBD2. CDR1 LGHDT and CDR2 YNNKEL come from the germline V gene (reference sequence). The length of the CDR3 is 16 residues. V was clipped by 4 bases and J by 0 bases; unmatched bases: 4. CDR3 protein: CASSPLLAGSTDTQYF. CDR3 nucleotide sequence: TGTGCCAGCAGCCCCTTACTAGCGGGGAGCACAGATACGCAGTATTTT.

The V and J genes are TRBV19 and TRBJ1-3; 10 bases line up with TRBD1. In germline, CDR1 is LNHDA, CDR2 SQIVND (reference sequence). The CDR3 sequence is 16 residues long. Losses at the gene ends were 4 bases for V and 1 base for J; bases not matched to a gene: 4. The CDR3 loop reads CASSRGTGVSGNTIYF. CDR3 sequence (DNA): TGTGCCAGTAGTAGGGGGACAGGGGTGTCTGGAAACACCATATATTTT.

V is TRBV19 and J is TRBJ2-7; perhaps TRBD2 as D (6 bases). Looked up from germline, CDR1 is LNHDA and CDR2 is SQIVND (reference sequence). Trimming took 4 bases from V and 7 from J, leaving 20 bases between them. The CDR3 contains 15 residues. The CDR3 DNA is TGTGCCAGTAGTAGCGGGTTCGCCCGCGCGGGGGAGCAGTACTTC. Protein sequence: CASSSGFARAGEQYF.

This clone was picked up a small number of times. The rearrangement uses TRBV24-1 and TRBJ2-1; 8 nucleotides match TRBD1. With 6 bases clipped from V and 6 bases from J, the junction kept 12 bases outside the gene matches. There are 16 residues in the CDR3. From germline, CDR1 is KGHDR and CDR2 SFDVKD. DNA for the CDR3: TGTGCCACCAGTTCCACCGGGACAGGTAATTTCAATGAGCAGTTCTTC. Translation: CATSSTGTGNFNEQFF.

The V call is TRBV12-3 or TRBV12-4, the J call TRBJ2-7; TRBD2 might be the D (5 bases). V gave up 3 bases and J gave up 9 bases, with 15 bases separating them. The CDR3 consists of 13 residues. The chain's CDR3 is CASSFSSRSAQYF. DNA for the CDR3: TGTGCCAGCAGTTTTTCTAGCAGGTCGGCGCAGTACTTC.